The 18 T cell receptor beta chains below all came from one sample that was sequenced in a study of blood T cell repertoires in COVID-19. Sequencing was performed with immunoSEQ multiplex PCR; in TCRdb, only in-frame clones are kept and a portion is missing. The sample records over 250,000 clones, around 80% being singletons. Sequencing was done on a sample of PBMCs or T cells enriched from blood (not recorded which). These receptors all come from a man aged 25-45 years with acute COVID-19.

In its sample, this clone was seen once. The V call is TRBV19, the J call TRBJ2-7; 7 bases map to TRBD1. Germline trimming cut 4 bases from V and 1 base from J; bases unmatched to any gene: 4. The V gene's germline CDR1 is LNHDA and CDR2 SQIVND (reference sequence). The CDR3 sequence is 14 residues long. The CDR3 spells CASSRDSGSYEQYV. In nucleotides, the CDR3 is TGTGCCAGTAGTAGGGACAGTGGGTCCTACGAGCAGTACGTC.

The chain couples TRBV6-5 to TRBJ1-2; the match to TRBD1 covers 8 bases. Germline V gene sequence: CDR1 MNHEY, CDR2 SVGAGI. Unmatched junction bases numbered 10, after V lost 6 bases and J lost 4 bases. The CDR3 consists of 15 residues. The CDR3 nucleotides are TGTGCCAGCAGCCCAACAGGGGGAAATGCCTATGGCTACACCTTC. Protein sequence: CASSPTGGNAYGYTF.

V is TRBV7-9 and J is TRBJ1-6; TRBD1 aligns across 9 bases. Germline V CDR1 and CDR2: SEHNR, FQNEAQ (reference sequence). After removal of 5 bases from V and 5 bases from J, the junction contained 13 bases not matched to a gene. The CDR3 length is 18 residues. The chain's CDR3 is CASSQLNTGGLNNSPLHF. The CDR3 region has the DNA TGTGCCAGCAGCCAACTTAATACAGGGGGCCTGAATAATTCACCCCTCCACTTT.

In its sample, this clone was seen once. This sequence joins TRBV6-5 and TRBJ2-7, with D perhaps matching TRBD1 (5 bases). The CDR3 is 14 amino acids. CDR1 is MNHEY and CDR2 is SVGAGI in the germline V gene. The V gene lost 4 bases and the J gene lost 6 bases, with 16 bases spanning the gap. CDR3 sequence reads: CASSSSGYGAEQYV. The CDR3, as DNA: TGTGCCAGCAGTTCGTCCGGGTATGGGGCCGAGCAGTACGTC.

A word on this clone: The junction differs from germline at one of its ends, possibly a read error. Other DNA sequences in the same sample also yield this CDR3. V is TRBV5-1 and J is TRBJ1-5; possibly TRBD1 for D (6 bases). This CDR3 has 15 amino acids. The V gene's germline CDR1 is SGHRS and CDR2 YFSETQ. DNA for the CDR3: TGTGCCAGCAGCTTGGACAGTTATAGCAATCAGCCCCAGCATTTT. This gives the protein CASSLDSYSNQPQHF.

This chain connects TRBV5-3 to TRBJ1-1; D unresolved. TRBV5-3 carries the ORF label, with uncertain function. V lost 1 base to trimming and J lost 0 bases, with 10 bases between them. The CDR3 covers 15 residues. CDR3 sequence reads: CARSLSRSMNTEAFF. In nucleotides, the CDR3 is TGTGCCAGAAGCTTGTCTAGGAGTATGAACACTGAAGCTTTCTTT.

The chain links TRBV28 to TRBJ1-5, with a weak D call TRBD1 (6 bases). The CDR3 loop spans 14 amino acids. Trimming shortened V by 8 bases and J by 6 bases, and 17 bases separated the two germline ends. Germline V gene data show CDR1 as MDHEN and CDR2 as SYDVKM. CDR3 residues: CASVPTGNSQPQHF. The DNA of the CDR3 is TGTGCCAGCGTTCCCACAGGGAACAGTCAGCCCCAGCATTTT.

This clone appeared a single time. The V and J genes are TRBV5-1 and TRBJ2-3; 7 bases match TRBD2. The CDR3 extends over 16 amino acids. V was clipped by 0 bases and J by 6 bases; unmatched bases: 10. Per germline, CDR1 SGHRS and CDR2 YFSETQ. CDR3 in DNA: TGCGCCAGCAGCTTGGCCGTCGGGCAGGGAGGGGATACGCAGTATTTT. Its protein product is CASSLAVGQGGDTQYF.

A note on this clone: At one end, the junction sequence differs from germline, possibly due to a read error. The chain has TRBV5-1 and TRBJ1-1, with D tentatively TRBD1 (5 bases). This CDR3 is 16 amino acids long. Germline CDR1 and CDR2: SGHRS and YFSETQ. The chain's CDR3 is CASSLGVRATNTEAFF. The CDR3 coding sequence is TGTGCCAGCAGCTTGGGGGTCAGGGCGACGAACACTGAAGCTTTCTTT.

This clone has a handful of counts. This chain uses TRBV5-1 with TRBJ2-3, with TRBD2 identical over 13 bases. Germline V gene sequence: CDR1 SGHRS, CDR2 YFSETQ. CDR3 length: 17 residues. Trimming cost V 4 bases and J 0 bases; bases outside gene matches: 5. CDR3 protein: CASSPGLAGESTDTQYF. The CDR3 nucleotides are TGCGCCAGCAGCCCTGGACTAGCGGGGGAGAGCACAGATACGCAGTATTTT.

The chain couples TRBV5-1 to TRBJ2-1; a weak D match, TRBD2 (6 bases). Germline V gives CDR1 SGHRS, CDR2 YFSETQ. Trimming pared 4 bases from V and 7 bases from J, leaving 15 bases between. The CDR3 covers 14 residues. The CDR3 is CASSIRTTQNEQFF. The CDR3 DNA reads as TGCGCCAGCAGCATCCGGACTACCCAGAATGAGCAGTTCTTC.

The CDR3 bases are TGTGCCAGCAGCGTAACTAGCGGGAGCAATGAGCAGTTCTTC. Translating it yields CASSVTSGSNEQFF. The genes are TRBV9 and TRBJ2-1; 11 bases agree with TRBD2. This CDR3 region has 14 residues. The J segment lost 6 bases and the V segment lost 1 base, leaving 0 bases of the junction unmatched. Germline V lookup: CDR1 SGDLS, CDR2 YYNGEE.

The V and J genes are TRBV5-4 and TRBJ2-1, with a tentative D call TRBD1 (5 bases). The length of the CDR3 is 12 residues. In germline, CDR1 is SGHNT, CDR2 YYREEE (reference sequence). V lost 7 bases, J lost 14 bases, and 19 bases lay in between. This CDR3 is CASGSGLDREFF. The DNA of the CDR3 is TGTGCCAGCGGATCAGGGTTAGACAGAGAGTTCTTC.

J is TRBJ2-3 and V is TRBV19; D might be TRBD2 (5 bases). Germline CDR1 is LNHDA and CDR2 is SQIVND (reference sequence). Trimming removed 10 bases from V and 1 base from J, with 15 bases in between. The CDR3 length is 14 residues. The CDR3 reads CATRTELRTDTQYF. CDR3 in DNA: TGTGCCACCAGGACTGAATTGCGCACAGATACGCAGTATTTT.

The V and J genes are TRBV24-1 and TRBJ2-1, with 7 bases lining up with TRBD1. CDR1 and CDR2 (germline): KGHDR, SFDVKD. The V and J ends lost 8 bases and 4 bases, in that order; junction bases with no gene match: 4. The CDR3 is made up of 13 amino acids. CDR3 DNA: TGTGCCACCACTCGACAGGGATACAATGAGCAGTTCTTC. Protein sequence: CATTRQGYNEQFF.

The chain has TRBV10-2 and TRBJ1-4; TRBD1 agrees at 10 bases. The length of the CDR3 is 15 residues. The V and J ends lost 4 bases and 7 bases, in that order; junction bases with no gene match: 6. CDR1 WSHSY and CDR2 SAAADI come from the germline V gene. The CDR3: CASSGPGQGTEKLFF. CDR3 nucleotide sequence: TGCGCCAGCAGTGGACCGGGACAGGGGACTGAAAAACTGTTTTTT.

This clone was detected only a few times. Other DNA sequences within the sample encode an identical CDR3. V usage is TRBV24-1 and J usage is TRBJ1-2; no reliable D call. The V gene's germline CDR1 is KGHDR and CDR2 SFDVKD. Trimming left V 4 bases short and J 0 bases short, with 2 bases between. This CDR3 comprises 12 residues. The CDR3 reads CATSDSNYGYTF. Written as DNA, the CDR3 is TGTGCCACCAGTGACTCTAACTATGGCTACACCTTC.

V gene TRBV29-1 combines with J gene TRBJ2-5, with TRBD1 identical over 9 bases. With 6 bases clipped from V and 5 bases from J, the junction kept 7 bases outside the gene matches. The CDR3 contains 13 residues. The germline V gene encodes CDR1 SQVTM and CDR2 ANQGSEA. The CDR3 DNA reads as TGCAGCGTGGGACAGGGTTCCGGCGAGACCCAGTACTTC. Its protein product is CSVGQGSGETQYF.